This T cell receptor (beta chain) derives from a study of blood T cell repertoires in COVID-19. The protocol was immunoSEQ multiplex PCR, while the TCRdb copy is restricted to in-frame clones and leaves out a portion. Altogether 65,000 to 95,000 clones are present, roughly 87% being singletons, with the ten largest covering roughly 9%. The CDR3 is 17 residues long. Trimming at V came to 3 bases and at J to 5 bases, leaving 7 bases not matched to a gene. The germline gives CDR1 SGDLS, CDR2 YYNGEE. The sample comprised peripheral blood. The chain employs TRBV9 and TRBJ2-5, with 16 bases matching TRBD2. The receptor comes from an elderly man with acute or convalescent COVID-19. CDR3 in amino acids: CASSEGLAGGPWETQYF. For the CDR3, the DNA is TGTGCCAGCAGCGAGGGACTAGCGGGAGGGCCGTGGGAGACCCAGTACTTC.